The source of this T cell receptor (beta chain) is a study of cytomegalovirus exposure and HLA in healthy donors. Study at large: A subsequent analysis reported that the 100 to 150 validation repertoires were produced on the same platform that had also been used for the 500 to 700 first-cohort repertoires. Study-level results: Researchers counted 150 to 200 TCR beta chains as cytomegalovirus-associated. Rarity characterized most TCR sequences, yet some public TCRs appeared in many donors.

As to this clone: The target antigen is unknown.

Sequencing used immunoSEQ multiplex PCR; TCRdb keeps in-frame clones, though not all of them. This sample has 100,000 to 150,000 clones, with around 89% found just once. The V gene lost 1 base and the J gene lost 5 bases, with 7 bases spanning the gap. This CDR3 has 12 residues. Germline loops: CDR1 SGHRS, CDR2 YFSETQ. V and J are TRBV5-1 and TRBJ2-7; D call uncertain. The material sequenced was PBMCs. The receptor was isolated from a man between 18 and 35 years old in good health and CMV-seronegative. The DNA of the CDR3 is TGCGCCAGCAGCTTGATCTCTGACGAGCAGTACTTC. This encodes CASSLISDEQYF.